The rows below give T cell receptor beta chains drawn from one sample of a study of blood T cells in healthy people across ages. TCRdb itself ran the 5' RACE reads through MiXCR, one entry per CDR3 protein. The sample has some 1.5 million distinct CDR3 sequences, over 25% seen once. Sequenced sample: blood. These receptors originate from a woman aged 30 to 39 in good health. CDR3s include the opening cysteine and the closing phenylalanine or tryptophan. The D gene is left open where the match is weak. Only some rows state a clone size, as once, few, many or a class for expanded clones.

J | D | size | V | CDR3 | DNA
TRBJ2-5 | TRBD2 | - | TRBV27 | CASSSIAGVSETQYF | TGTGCCAGCAGTTCCATAGCGGGAGTGAGTGAGACCCAGTACTTC
TRBJ2-5 | - | - | TRBV7-3 | CASSPEGASWETQYF | TGTGCCAGCAGCCCCGAGGGCGCTAGCTGGGAGACCCAGTACTTC
TRBJ2-7 | - | - | TRBV7-2 | CASTANSGAFYKQYF | TGTGCCAGCACCGCTAACTCAGGGGCCTTCTACAAGCAGTACTTC
TRBJ1-2 | TRBD1 | many | TRBV10-3 | CAISERGTGPNYGYTF | TGTGCCATCAGTGAGAGGGGGACAGGGCCGAACTATGGCTACACCTTC
TRBJ2-7 | TRBD2 | few | TRBV7-2 | CASSLAPSGMNVVYF | TGTGCCAGCAGCTTAGCGCCTAGCGGGATGAACGTAGTGTACTTC
TRBJ1-1 | - | - | TRBV12-3/TRBV12-4 | CASSLAQRFGAFF | TGTGCCAGCAGTTTAGCGCAGCGATTTGGGGCTTTCTTT
TRBJ2-7 | TRBD2 | few | TRBV7-6 | CASSAGRGGAPYEQYF | TGTGCCAGCAGCGCAGGTCGGGGAGGGGCCCCCTACGAGCAGTACTTC
TRBJ2-1 | TRBD2 | - | TRBV18 | CASSPPGRLAGDNEQFF | TGTGCCAGCTCACCACCGGGTAGACTAGCGGGAGACAATGAGCAGTTCTTC
TRBJ2-7 | TRBD2 | - | TRBV5-1 | CAGSLGVLAGYEQYF | TGTGCCGGCAGCTTGGGGGTGCTAGCGGGGTACGAGCAGTACTTC
TRBJ1-2 | - | few | TRBV9 | CASSVGQQGLYGYTF | TGTGCCAGCAGCGTAGGCCAACAGGGCCTCTATGGCTACACCTTC
TRBJ2-5 | - | few | TRBV20-1 | CSARALKGGLETQYF | TGCAGTGCTAGAGCCCTAAAGGGGGGTTTAGAGACCCAGTACTTC
TRBJ2-3 | - | once | TRBV12-3/TRBV12-4 | CASRVPGDTQYF | TGTGCCAGCAGAGTACCGGGAGATACGCAGTATTTT
TRBJ2-1 | - | - | TRBV18 | CVSSQQSSYNEQFF | TGTGTCAGCTCGCAACAGTCTTCCTACAATGAGCAGTTCTTC
TRBJ2-7 | TRBD2 | - | TRBV5-1 | CASSPSRSGTSYEQYF | TGCGCCAGCAGCCCCTCCAGAAGCGGGACGTCCTACGAGCAGTACTTC
TRBJ2-1 | TRBD2 | many | TRBV28 | CASRPTGLAGLEQFF | TGTGCCAGCAGACCCACGGGACTAGCGGGGCTTGAGCAGTTCTTC
TRBJ1-6 | - | few | TRBV28 | CASSTQGGNSPLHF | TGTGCCAGCAGTACACAGGGTGGCAATTCACCCCTCCACTTT
TRBJ2-2 | TRBD1 | few | TRBV27 | CASRLTGTNTGELFF | TGTGCCAGCAGACTGACAGGGACGAACACCGGGGAGCTGTTTTTT
TRBJ2-5 | - | - | TRBV24-1 | CATSEGRAETQYF | TGTGCCACCAGTGAGGGCAGGGCAGAGACCCAGTACTTC
TRBJ2-7 | - | many | TRBV25-1 | CASSDRWDYEQYF | TGTGCCAGCAGTGACCGGTGGGACTACGAGCAGTACTTC
TRBJ2-4 | - | many | TRBV12-3/TRBV12-4 | CASSLVVQDQYF | TGTGCCAGCAGCCTCGTCGTCCAGGATCAGTACTTC
TRBJ2-7 | TRBD1 | many | TRBV7-2 | CASSLTGAVEQYF | TGTGCCAGCAGCTTGACAGGGGCGGTCGAGCAGTACTTC
TRBJ2-7 | TRBD2 | - | TRBV7-9 | CASSPGTSGGAQYRNEQYF | TGTGCCAGCAGCCCTGGGACTAGCGGGGGGGCCCAGTACCGGAATGAGCAGTACTTC
TRBJ2-1 | - | few | TRBV21-1 | CASSKGTVLTYNEQFF | TGTGCCAGCAGCAAGGGGACAGTCCTTACCTACAATGAGCAGTTCTTC
TRBJ2-7 | TRBD2 | - | TRBV28 | CASRLGRGFSGQSYEQYF | TGTGCCAGCCGCTTAGGGAGGGGATTCTCGGGTCAGTCCTACGAGCAGTACTTC
TRBJ2-3 | TRBD2 | few | TRBV12-3/TRBV12-4 | CASSLGSGGAPDTQYF | TGTGCCAGCAGTTTGGGTAGCGGGGGGGCCCCAGATACGCAGTATTTT
TRBJ1-1 | TRBD1 | - | TRBV27 | CASSFSGGRDEAFF | TGTGCCAGCAGTTTTTCAGGGGGGAGGGATGAAGCTTTCTTT
TRBJ1-2 | - | few | TRBV12-3/TRBV12-4 | CASSLVHPANYGYTF | TGTGCCAGCAGTTTAGTCCACCCCGCTAACTATGGCTACACCTTC
TRBJ2-5 | - | many | TRBV10-1 | CASSERRAQETQYF | TGCGCCAGCAGTGAGCGGCGGGCCCAAGAGACCCAGTACTTC
TRBJ2-7 | TRBD1 | - | TRBV2 | CASIGQGRYGQYF | TGTGCCAGCATCGGACAGGGACGATACGGGCAGTACTTC
TRBJ2-1 | - | many | TRBV6-6 | CASTPGPNEQFF | TGTGCCAGCACGCCTGGTCCCAATGAGCAGTTCTTC
TRBJ2-3 | TRBD2 | many | TRBV7-9 | CASSSSGGVADTQYF | TGTGCCAGCAGCTCTAGCGGGGGGGTTGCAGATACGCAGTATTTT
TRBJ1-1 | TRBD1 | - | TRBV24-1 | CATRGAGGDTEAFF | TGTGCCACCAGGGGCGCAGGGGGCGATACTGAAGCTTTCTTT
TRBJ1-5 | TRBD1 | few | TRBV4-2 | CASSQGQGAYQPQHF | TGTGCCAGCAGCCAGGGACAGGGGGCATATCAGCCCCAGCATTTT
TRBJ2-3 | TRBD2 | - | TRBV6-1 | CASSGHGVAGGPTDTQYF | TGTGCCAGCAGCGGGCACGGCGTAGCGGGGGGGCCCACAGATACGCAGTATTTT
TRBJ1-1 | - | - | TRBV9 | CASSPSAGPDTEAFF | TGTGCCAGCAGCCCATCCGCAGGACCGGACACTGAAGCTTTCTTT
TRBJ2-1 | TRBD2 | - | TRBV5-1 | CASSPTGGGRGNEQFF | TGCGCCAGCAGCCCCACCGGGGGAGGGAGAGGGAATGAGCAGTTCTTC
TRBJ1-4 | - | - | TRBV12-3/TRBV12-4 | CASSFGASNEKLFF | TGTGCCAGCAGTTTCGGGGCCAGTAATGAAAAACTGTTTTTT
TRBJ2-3 | - | - | TRBV5-5 | CASSLAVGRGTDTQYF | TGTGCCAGCAGCTTGGCCGTTGGGCGCGGCACAGATACGCAGTATTTT
TRBJ1-2 | TRBD1 | - | TRBV6-5 | CASSYLGQGLNYGYTF | TGTGCCAGCAGTTACTTGGGACAGGGACTCAACTATGGCTACACCTTC
TRBJ2-5 | - | - | TRBV6-6 | CASRPNRGVGGETQYF | TGTGCCAGCAGACCCAACCGCGGGGTGGGTGGAGAGACCCAGTACTTC
TRBJ2-5 | TRBD2 | many | TRBV29-1 | CSAHPGGAGETQYF | TGCAGCGCCCACCCGGGAGGGGCAGGAGAGACCCAGTACTTC
TRBJ1-1 | - | many | TRBV29-1 | CSVETRMNTEAFF | TGCAGCGTTGAAACCCGGATGAACACTGAAGCTTTCTTT
TRBJ2-6 | - | - | TRBV9 | CASSGPPGPPWGANVLTF | TGTGCCAGCAGCGGCCCCCCGGGACCCCCGTGGGGGGCTAACGTCCTGACTTTC
TRBJ2-5 | - | many | TRBV7-3 | CASSLMGGAQETQYF | TGTGCCAGCAGCTTAATGGGGGGGGCTCAAGAGACCCAGTACTTC
TRBJ2-7 | - | many | TRBV29-1 | CSVETDGRAAYEQYF | TGCAGCGTTGAGACGGACGGTCGGGCGGCCTACGAGCAGTACTTC
TRBJ1-1 | - | few | TRBV7-2 | CASSLLTVNTEAFF | TGTGCCAGCAGCCTCTTGACCGTGAACACTGAAGCTTTCTTT
TRBJ1-2 | TRBD1 | - | TRBV7-2 | CASSLQGQALGYGYTF | TGTGCCAGCAGCCTTCAAGGACAGGCCTTGGGGTATGGCTACACCTTC
TRBJ2-7 | TRBD2 | - | TRBV20-1 | CSARSAGGKYEQYF | TGCAGTGCTAGATCAGCGGGGGGGAAGTACGAGCAGTACTTC
TRBJ1-5 | - | few | TRBV6-1 | CASSEARDQPQHF | TGTGCCAGCAGTGAAGCGCGGGATCAGCCCCAGCATTTT
TRBJ2-3 | TRBD2 | few | TRBV28 | CASAPAAGVGDTQYF | TGTGCCAGCGCCCCGGCAGCGGGGGTGGGGGATACGCAGTATTTT
TRBJ1-1 | TRBD1 | - | TRBV5-1 | CASSLEGQGSEAFF | TGCGCCAGCAGCTTGGAAGGACAGGGAAGCGAAGCTTTCTTT
TRBJ2-1 | - | few | TRBV20-1 | CSARPRTGGTYNEQFF | TGCAGTGCTCGACCAAGGACAGGAGGGACCTACAATGAGCAGTTCTTC
TRBJ2-7 | TRBD1 | - | TRBV5-1 | CASSSRQGAGNEQYF | TGCGCCAGCAGCTCAAGACAGGGGGCGGGCAATGAGCAGTACTTC
TRBJ1-5 | - | - | TRBV27 | CASGFSGQPQHF | TGTGCCAGCGGGTTTAGTGGACAGCCCCAGCATTTT
TRBJ2-7 | - | few | TRBV28 | CASRWAGRLEQYF | TGTGCCAGCCGATGGGCCGGTCGCCTCGAGCAGTACTTC
TRBJ2-4 | - | - | TRBV5-1 | CASSYDLQASLAKNIQYF | TGCGCCAGCAGCTACGATTTACAGGCGTCTTTAGCCAAAAACATTCAGTACTTC
TRBJ2-1 | TRBD2 | - | TRBV7-2 | CASSLNGGSSYEQFF | TGTGCCAGCAGCTTAAATGGCGGGAGTTCATATGAGCAGTTCTTC
TRBJ2-5 | - | few | TRBV7-3 | CASSSGCGQETQYF | TGTGCCAGCAGCTCCGGGTGTGGGCAAGAGACCCAGTACTTC
TRBJ2-7 | TRBD2 | - | TRBV6-6 | CASSYSGLAGPYGQYF | TGTGCCAGCAGTTACTCGGGACTAGCGGGTCCCTACGGGCAGTACTTC
TRBJ2-7 | - | - | TRBV5-6 | CASSLGHPSDEQYF | TGTGCCAGCAGCTTGGGTCATCCGTCCGACGAGCAGTACTTC